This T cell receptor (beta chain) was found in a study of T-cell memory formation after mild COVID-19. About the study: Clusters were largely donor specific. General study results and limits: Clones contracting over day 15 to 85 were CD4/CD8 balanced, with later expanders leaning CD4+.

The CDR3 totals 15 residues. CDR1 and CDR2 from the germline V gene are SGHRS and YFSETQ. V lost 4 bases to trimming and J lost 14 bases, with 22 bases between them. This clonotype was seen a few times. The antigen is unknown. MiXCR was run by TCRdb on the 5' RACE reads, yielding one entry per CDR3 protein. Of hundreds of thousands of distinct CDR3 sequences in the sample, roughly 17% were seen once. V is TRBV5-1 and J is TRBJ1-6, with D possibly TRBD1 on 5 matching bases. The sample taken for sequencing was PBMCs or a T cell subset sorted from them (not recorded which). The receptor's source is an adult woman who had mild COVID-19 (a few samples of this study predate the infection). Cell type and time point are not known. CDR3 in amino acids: CASSLSPGTGASLHF. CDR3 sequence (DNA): TGCGCCAGCAGCCTGTCCCCCGGGACTGGCGCATCCCTCCACTTT.